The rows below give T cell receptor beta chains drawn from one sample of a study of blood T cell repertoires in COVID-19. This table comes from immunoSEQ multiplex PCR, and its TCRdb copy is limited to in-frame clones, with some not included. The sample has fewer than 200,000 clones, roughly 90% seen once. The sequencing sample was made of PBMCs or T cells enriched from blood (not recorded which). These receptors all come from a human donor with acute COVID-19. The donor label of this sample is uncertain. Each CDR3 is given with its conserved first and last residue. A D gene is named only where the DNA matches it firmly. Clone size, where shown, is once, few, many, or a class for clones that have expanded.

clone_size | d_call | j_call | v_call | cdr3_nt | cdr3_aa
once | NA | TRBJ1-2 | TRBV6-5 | TGTGCCAGCAGTTACTCGACTGGGTATGGCTACACCTTC | CASSYSTGYGYTF
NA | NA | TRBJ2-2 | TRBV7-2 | TGTGCCAGCAGCTTAACTAGAGGCACCGGGGAGCTGTTTTTT | CASSLTRGTGELFF
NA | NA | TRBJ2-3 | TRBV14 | TGTGCCAGCAGCCAAGCGGGACTTACGCAGTATTTT | CASSQAGLTQYF
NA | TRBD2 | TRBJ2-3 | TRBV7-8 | TGTGCCAGCAGCTTAGGGCTAGCGGGAGATACGCAGTATTTT | CASSLGLAGDTQYF
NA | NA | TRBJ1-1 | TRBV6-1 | TGTGCCAGCAGTGATTGGCAGCGAGAAGCTTTCTTT | CASSDWQREAFF
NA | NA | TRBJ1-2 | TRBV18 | TGTGCCAGCTCACCCGGTGGGCAGGGCTATGGCTACACCTTC | CASSPGGQGYGYTF
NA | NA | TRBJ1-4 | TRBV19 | TGTGCCAGTAGTATCGTTGATGAAAAACTGTTTTTT | CASSIVDEKLFF
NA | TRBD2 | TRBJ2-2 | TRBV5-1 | TGCGCCAGCAGCTTCGACCCGGGGGGCACCGGGGAGCTGTTTTTT | CASSFDPGGTGELFF
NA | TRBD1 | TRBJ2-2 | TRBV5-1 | TGCGCCAGCAGCATGACAGGGTGGACCGGGGAGCTGTTTTTT | CASSMTGWTGELFF
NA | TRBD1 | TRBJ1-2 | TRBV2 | TGTGCCAGCAGTGAATTTCAGGGGGCGAGGGGCTACACCTTC | CASSEFQGARGYTF
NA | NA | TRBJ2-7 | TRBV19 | TGTGCCAGTAGTTCAGGGGTCGGTGGGTACGAGCAGTACTTC | CASSSGVGGYEQYF
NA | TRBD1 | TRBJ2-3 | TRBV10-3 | TGTGCCATCAATGCCGGAGGACAGGGGATAGATACGCAGTATTTT | CAINAGGQGIDTQYF
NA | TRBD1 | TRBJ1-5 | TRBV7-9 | TGTGCCAGTTCAGGGGGGAGCGATAGCAATCAGCCCCAGCATTTT | CASSGGSDSNQPQHF
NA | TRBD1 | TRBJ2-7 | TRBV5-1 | TGCGCCAGCAGCCCGGGGACAGGGGCACCTTCCGAGCAGTACTTC | CASSPGTGAPSEQYF
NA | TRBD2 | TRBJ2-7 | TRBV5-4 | TGTGCCAGCAGCCGAGGGGAAGCGGGGGGGCCAGGGCTCTCCTACGAGCAGTACTTC | CASSRGEAGGPGLSYEQYF
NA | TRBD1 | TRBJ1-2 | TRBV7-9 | TGTGCCAGCAGCTTTGGACAGGGACCGGAGGGCTACACCTTC | CASSFGQGPEGYTF
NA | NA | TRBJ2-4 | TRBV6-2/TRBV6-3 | TGTGCCAGCAGTTGGCAGGGCATAGCCAAAAACATTCAGTACTTC | CASSWQGIAKNIQYF
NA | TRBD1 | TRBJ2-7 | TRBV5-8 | TGTGCCAGCAGCGGGACCGGGACAGGGGTCCACGAGCAGTACTTC | CASSGTGTGVHEQYF
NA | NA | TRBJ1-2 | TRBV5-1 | TGCGCCAGCAGCCTCGATGGGGCCCGATTGGATGGCTACACCTTC | CASSLDGARLDGYTF
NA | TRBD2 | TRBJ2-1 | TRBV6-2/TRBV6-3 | TGTGCCAGCAGTTACCCCGGGACTAGCGGGCGAGGAGAGCAGTTCTTC | CASSYPGTSGRGEQFF
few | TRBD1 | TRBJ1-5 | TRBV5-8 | TGTGCCAGCAGCTGGGGGACAGCTAGCAATCAGCCCCAGCATTTT | CASSWGTASNQPQHF
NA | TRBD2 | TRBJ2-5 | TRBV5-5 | TGTGCCAGCAGCCTTGCGGGGGGCCGGGAGACCCAGTACTTC | CASSLAGGRETQYF
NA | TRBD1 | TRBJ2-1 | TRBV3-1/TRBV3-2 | TGTGCCAGCAGCCGAGTAGGAAGGTGGGACAGGGTTGTTGATGAGCAGTTCTTC | CASSRVGRWDRVVDEQFF
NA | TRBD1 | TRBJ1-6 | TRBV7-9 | TGTGCCAGCAGCCCCGGCGGCAGGGGGGCATCACCCCTCCACTTT | CASSPGGRGASPLHF
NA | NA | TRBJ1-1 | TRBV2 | TGTGCCAGCAGTGAAAATTGGGGAGCGAACACTGAAGCTTTCTTT | CASSENWGANTEAFF
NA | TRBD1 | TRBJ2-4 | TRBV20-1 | TGCAGTGCTAGGGACAGGGAAAAGCAGTACTTC | CSARDREKQYF
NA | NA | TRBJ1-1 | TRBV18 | TGTGCCAGCAGGGGATCTGTGGACACTGAAGCTTTCTTT | CASRGSVDTEAFF
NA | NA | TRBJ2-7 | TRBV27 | TGTGCCAGCAGTTTAGGCTACGGCAGGGGCTACGAGCAGTACTTC | CASSLGYGRGYEQYF
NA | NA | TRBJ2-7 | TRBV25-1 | TGTGCCAGCAGGGCCGGGGGGCTTCACGAGCAGTACTTC | CASRAGGLHEQYF
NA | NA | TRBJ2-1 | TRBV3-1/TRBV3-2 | TGTGCCAGCAGCTTACTAGGCCACTACAATGAGCAGTTCTTC | CASSLLGHYNEQFF
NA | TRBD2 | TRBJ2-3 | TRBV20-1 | TGCAGTGCTAGTGCGGGGGTAGCCACAGATACGCAGTATTTT | CSASAGVATDTQYF
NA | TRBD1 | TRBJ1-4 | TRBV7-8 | TGTGCCAGCAGCCCACAGACAGGGTTTGAAAAACTGTTTTTT | CASSPQTGFEKLFF
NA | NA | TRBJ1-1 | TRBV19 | TGTGCCAGTAGTACAACAGGGTACGGGAACACTGAAGCTTTCTTT | CASSTTGYGNTEAFF
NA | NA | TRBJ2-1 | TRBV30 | TGTGCCTGGAGTGTACGAAACAGGAATGAGCAGTTCTTC | CAWSVRNRNEQFF
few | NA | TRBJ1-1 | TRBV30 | TGTGCCTGGGTATTGGACTGGAACACTGAAGCTTTCTTT | CAWVLDWNTEAFF
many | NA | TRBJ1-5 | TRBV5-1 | TGCGCCAGCAGCTTGGGGTTAGGCAATCAGCCCCAGCATTTT | CASSLGLGNQPQHF
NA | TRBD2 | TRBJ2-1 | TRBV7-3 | TGTGCCAGCAGCCGGACTAGCGGTATCAATGAGCAGTTCTTC | CASSRTSGINEQFF
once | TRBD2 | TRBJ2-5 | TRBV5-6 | TGTGCCAGCAGCTTGGGGCTAGCGGGGGGGCCGCATCAAGAGACCCAGTACTTC | CASSLGLAGGPHQETQYF
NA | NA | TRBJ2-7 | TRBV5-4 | TGTGCCAGCAGCTTGGGAGGGAGTCTGGCCCTAGACGAGCAGTACTTC | CASSLGGSLALDEQYF
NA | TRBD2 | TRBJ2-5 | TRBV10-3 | TGTGCCATCAGGCGGGAGGGCCGCCTTGGGGCCCAGTACTTC | CAIRREGRLGAQYF
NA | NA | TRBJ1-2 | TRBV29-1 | TGCAGCGTTGCCGGGGGGGGAGGATATGGCTACACCTTC | CSVAGGGGYGYTF
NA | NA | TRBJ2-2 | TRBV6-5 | TGTGCCATAAGAAGGGGGTCCGGGGAGCTGTTTTTT | CAIRRGSGELFF
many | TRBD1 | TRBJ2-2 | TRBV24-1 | TGTGCCACCCTGGGACAGGCCTCCGGGGAGCTGTTTTTT | CATLGQASGELFF
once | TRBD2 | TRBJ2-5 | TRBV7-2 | TGTGCCAGCAGCTCCGGACTAGCGGGGGGACCAACCCAGTACTTC | CASSSGLAGGPTQYF